These 31 T cell receptor beta chains were sequenced from one sample in a study of cytomegalovirus exposure and HLA in healthy donors. Researchers ran the PCR with 60 Vbeta and 13 Jbeta primers. Here immunoSEQ multiplex PCR was the method, and the copy in TCRdb shows in-frame clones only, minus some. The sample has about 89,000 clones, around 85% seen once. The specimen was PBMCs. The receptor source for this set is a middle-aged man in good health and CMV-seropositive.

V usage is TRBV7-3 and J usage is TRBJ2-2; perhaps TRBD2 as D (6 bases). Per the germline V gene, CDR1 is SGHTA and CDR2 is FQGTGA. The CDR3 is 16 amino acids. The V end lost 2 bases, the J end lost 0 bases, and 10 bases lay between the germline ends. Written as DNA, the CDR3 is TGTGCCAGCAGCTTACGGTCGGGGGCGAACACCGGGGAGCTGTTTTTT. Its translation: CASSLRSGANTGELFF.

This clone was counted a single time. The chain recombines TRBV5-4 with TRBJ2-5; maybe TRBD1 (6 bases). The ends were cut back, 2 bases at V and 3 bases at J, with 14 bases in the middle. The V gene's germline CDR1 is SGHNT and CDR2 YYREEE (reference sequence). This CDR3 region has 15 residues. The CDR3 here is CASSFWFRGKETQYF. The CDR3 DNA reads TGTGCCAGCAGCTTTTGGTTTAGGGGGAAAGAGACCCAGTACTTC. Variable domain in full (rest from reference TRBV5-4 and TRBJ2-5): ETGVTQSPTHLIKTRGQQVTLRCSSQSGHNTVSWYQQALGQGPQFIFQYYREEENGRGNFPPRFSGLQFPNYSSELNVNALELDDSALYLCASSFWFRGKETQYFGPGTRLLVL.

The rearrangement links TRBV5-1 to TRBJ2-7, with D perhaps matching TRBD1 (6 bases). This CDR3 is built from 13 residues. Germline CDR1 reads SGHRS; CDR2 reads YFSETQ. The ends were cut back, 2 bases at V and 3 bases at J, with 9 bases in the middle. CDR3 amino acids: CASSFGQNYEQYF. DNA for the CDR3: TGCGCCAGCAGCTTTGGACAGAACTACGAGCAGTACTTC.

This sequence joins TRBV18 and TRBJ2-1, with a possible D match to TRBD2 (6 bases). The germline CDR1 and CDR2 sequences are KGHSH and LQKENI. This CDR3 comprises 15 residues. Between the trimmed V and J ends, which lost 2 bases and 0 bases, there was a span of 8 bases. DNA of the CDR3: TGTGCCAGCTCACCAGGGAGGAACTCCTACAATGAGCAGTTCTTC. Amino acid sequence: CASSPGRNSYNEQFF.

Points on this clone: Other DNA sequences in this specimen translate into the identical CDR3. The V and J genes are TRBV6-5 and TRBJ2-4; D may be TRBD2 (6 bases). From germline, CDR1 is MNHEY and CDR2 SVGAGI. This CDR3 has 16 residues. V lost 0 bases and J lost 5, with 14 bases in between. CDR3 loop: CASSYSPTSLENIQYF. The CDR3 region has the DNA TGTGCCAGCAGTTACTCCCCGACTAGTCTGGAAAACATTCAGTACTTC.

The J gene is TRBJ2-5, the V gene TRBV6-6, with D perhaps matching TRBD2 (6 bases). The V gene lost 2 bases and the J gene lost 6 bases, with 13 bases spanning the gap. The germline V gene has CDR1 MNHNY and CDR2 SVGAGI (reference sequence). There are 14 residues in the CDR3. DNA of the CDR3: TGTGCCAGCAGTTACGGAGGTGGGGGGAAGACCCAGTACTTC. Translation gives CASSYGGGGKTQYF.

V usage is TRBV2 and J usage is TRBJ1-6, with 7 bases matching TRBD1. CDR1 is SNHLY and CDR2 is FYNNEI in the germline V gene. This CDR3 has 13 residues. V shed 10 bases, J shed 4 bases, and the junction held 4 bases outside the gene matches. Written as DNA, the CDR3 is TGTGCCATTTCGGGACAGTATAATTCACCCCTCCACTTT. Translated: CAISGQYNSPLHF.

The V call is TRBV2, the J call TRBJ2-3; 7 bases map to TRBD2. Germline CDR1 is SNHLY and CDR2 is FYNNEI. This CDR3 is built from 14 residues. V dropped 6 bases and J dropped 1; count of bases not matched to a gene: 4. DNA for the CDR3: TGTGCCAGCAGACGGCTAGCGGGCACAGATACGCAGTATTTT. Its protein product is CASRRLAGTDTQYF.

This clone has only one observation. J is TRBJ1-1 and V is TRBV12-2; TRBD1, the table's D call, was not compared with the DNA. TRBV12-2 is labeled a pseudogene. The CDR3 loop spans 17 amino acids. As DNA, the CDR3 is TGTGCAAGTCGCTTAGCGTGGACAGGGAGTAAAAACACTGAAGCTTTCTTT. This gives the protein CASRLAWTGSKNTEAFF.

The rearrangement links TRBV18 to TRBJ1-1, with D uncertain. V lost 6 bases to trimming and J lost 3 bases, with 8 bases between them. There are 12 residues in the CDR3. The germline gives CDR1 KGHSH, CDR2 LQKENI. The CDR3 is CASSRLDTEAFF. DNA of the CDR3: TGTGCCAGCTCCAGGTTGGACACTGAAGCTTTCTTT.

The rearrangement joins TRBV6-1 to TRBJ1-2; D call uncertain. Trimming took off 0 bases at V and 2 bases at J, with 7 bases between the two ends. Germline V lookup: CDR1 MNHNS, CDR2 SASEGT. This CDR3 comprises 14 residues. The CDR3 spells CASSEAGRNYGYTF. For the CDR3, the DNA is TGTGCCAGCAGTGAAGCGGGCAGGAACTATGGCTACACCTTC.

This chain joins TRBV9 and TRBJ2-7; weak D call: TRBD2 (6 bases). The length of the CDR3 is 15 residues. Looked up from germline, CDR1 is SGDLS and CDR2 is YYNGEE. V gave up 6 bases and J gave up 0 bases, with 16 bases separating them. The CDR3 DNA follows: TGTGCCAGCAATTGGGACGGGAGTAGCTCCTACGAGCAGTACTTC. It specifies CASNWDGSSSYEQYF.

The V call is TRBV5-4, the J call TRBJ1-2; possibly TRBD1 for D (6 bases). The CDR3 loop spans 15 amino acids. The germline V gene has CDR1 SGHNT and CDR2 YYREEE (reference sequence). V was cut by 4 bases and J by 7 bases, with 20 bases left in between. The CDR3 DNA reads as TGTGCCAGCAGCCCCTTTTCGGACAGAGCTAGTGGCTACACCTTC. It specifies CASSPFSDRASGYTF.

V gene TRBV28 combines with J gene TRBJ1-4, with 7 bases that match TRBD1. The CDR3 totals 14 residues. J gave up 5 bases and V 7 bases, and 7 bases lay outside the gene matches. CDR1 is MDHEN, CDR2 SYDVKM, per germline. The CDR3 protein is CASTSTGVNEKLFF. CDR3 bases: TGTGCCAGCACAAGCACAGGGGTAAATGAAAAACTGTTTTTT.

The chain recombines TRBV4-1 with TRBJ2-7, with D maybe TRBD2 (6 bases). Trimming pared 0 bases from V and 5 bases from J, leaving 11 bases between. Germline CDR1 reads MGHRA; CDR2 reads YSYEKL. The CDR3 has 14 residues. CDR3 in amino acids: CASSQERGSDEQYF. The CDR3 coding sequence is TGCGCCAGCAGCCAAGAGCGGGGTTCTGACGAGCAGTACTTC.

The gene calls are TRBV6-6 and TRBJ1-4; D remains unclear. Germline V gene data show CDR1 as MNHNY and CDR2 as SVGAGI (reference sequence). The CDR3 consists of 14 residues. Trimming took 4 bases from V and 8 from J, leaving 14 bases between them. This CDR3 is CASSSIARLEKLFF. CDR3 DNA sequence: TGTGCCAGCAGTTCTATCGCCCGGTTGGAAAAACTGTTTTTT.

This clone was detected once. The V gene is TRBV27, the J gene TRBJ2-1, with D possibly TRBD1 on 5 matching bases. Trimming removed 3 bases at V and 9 bases at J, with 18 bases between. In germline, CDR1 is MNHEY, CDR2 SMNVEV (reference sequence). This CDR3 contains 15 residues. CDR3 region: CASSFSPARTTEQFF. CDR3 nucleotide sequence: TGTGCCAGCAGTTTTTCCCCCGCGCGGACAACTGAGCAGTTCTTC.

The genes are TRBV25-1 and TRBJ2-1; D gene ambiguous. V lost 8 bases, J lost 2 bases, and 16 bases lay in between. Germline lookup yields CDR1 MGHDK and CDR2 SYGVNS. The CDR3 is made up of 15 amino acids. The CDR3 sequence: CASSTSRLPYNEQFF. The DNA for the CDR3 is TGTGCCAGCTCGACCTCTAGATTGCCCTACAATGAGCAGTTCTTC.

V and J are TRBV14 and TRBJ1-1; D perhaps matches TRBD1 (6 bases). Germline lookup yields CDR1 SGHDN and CDR2 FVKESK. Trimming pared 0 bases from V and 11 bases from J, leaving 16 bases between. The CDR3 is 14 amino acids. CDR3 amino acids: CASSQDPGTSTAFF. The CDR3 DNA follows: TGTGCCAGCAGCCAAGACCCCGGGACATCGACGGCTTTCTTT.

V is TRBV5-1 and J is TRBJ1-6; the D gene is possibly TRBD1 (5 bases). V was pared by 4 bases and J by 5 bases, with 13 bases between. The CDR3 length is 15 residues. Per the germline V gene, CDR1 is SGHRS and CDR2 is YFSETQ. Here the CDR3 DNA reads TGCGCCAGCAGCCGAGAAGACAGCGATAATTCACCCCTCCACTTT. Amino acids: CASSREDSDNSPLHF. Supplemented by reference TRBV5-1 and TRBJ1-6, the full variable domain reads KAGVTQTPRYLIKTRGQQVTLSCSPISGHRSVSWYQQTPGQGLQFLFEYFSETQRNKGNFPGRFSGRQFSNSRSEMNVSTLELGDSALYLCASSREDSDNSPLHFGNGTRLTVT.

The rearrangement joins TRBV6-5 to TRBJ1-2; tentative D call: TRBD1 (6 bases). Germline CDR1 reads MNHEY; CDR2 reads SVGAGI. Trimming removed 5 bases at V and 3 bases at J, with 13 bases between. CDR3 length equals 14 residues. CDR3 protein: CASSANNRDYGYTF. The DNA of the CDR3 is TGTGCCAGCAGTGCTAACAACAGGGACTATGGCTACACCTTC.

The J gene is TRBJ1-1, the V gene TRBV30, with D unresolved. V was trimmed by 5 bases and J by 7 bases, leaving 11 bases between them. Per the germline V gene, CDR1 is GTSNPN and CDR2 is SVGIG (reference sequence). The CDR3 has 11 residues. Written as DNA, the CDR3 is TGTGCCTGGCTGTTTCGGGGTGAAGCTTTCTTT. Its translation: CAWLFRGEAFF.

The chain employs TRBV5-3 and TRBJ1-5; D gene ambiguous. TRBV5-3 counts as an open reading frame of uncertain function. Trimming took 1 base from V and 5 from J, leaving 10 bases between them. This CDR3 has 14 residues. As DNA, the CDR3 is TGTGCCAGAAGCTTGTGCAGGATTCATCAGCCCCAGCATTTT. Translating it yields CARSLCRIHQPQHF.

V usage is TRBV7-2 and J usage is TRBJ2-5; 7 nucleotides line up with TRBD1. The CDR3 contains 16 residues. Germline CDR1 and CDR2: SGHTA and FQGNSA. V lost 1 base, J lost 5 bases, and 10 bases stayed unmatched. This chain's CDR3 is CASSLDRGGLWETQYF. The CDR3 nucleotides read TGTGCCAGCAGCTTAGATAGAGGGGGCCTTTGGGAGACCCAGTACTTC.

V and J are TRBV28 and TRBJ2-7; 7 positions match TRBD1. The V and J ends lost 6 bases and 2 bases, in that order; junction bases with no gene match: 7. CDR3 length: 14 residues. CDR1 MDHEN and CDR2 SYDVKM come from the germline V gene. The DNA for the CDR3 is TGTGCCAGCAGGATAAGACAGGGTACCTACGAGCAGTACTTC. Translated, it gives CASRIRQGTYEQYF.

The CDR3: CASSFGDSPLHF. The CDR3 DNA reads TGTGCCAGCAGTTTCGGGGATTCACCCCTCCACTTT. The chain combines TRBV27 with TRBJ1-6; no clear D. The V and J ends lost 3 bases and 8 bases respectively, with 5 bases between them. The CDR3 is 12 residues long. CDR1 is MNHEY, CDR2 SMNVEV, per germline (reference sequence).

The chain links TRBV6-6 to TRBJ1-3; D is uncertain. Germline loops: CDR1 MNHNY, CDR2 SVGAGI (reference sequence). CDR3 length: 14 residues. Trimming removed 2 bases from V and 4 bases from J, with 9 bases in between. CDR3 bases: TGTGCCAGCAGTTACGAGGGTGCGGGAAACACCATATATTTT. It encodes CASSYEGAGNTIYF.

This clone is categorized as medium-sized (0.01 to 0.1%). DNA of the CDR3: TGTGCCAGTCTGGGGGCATCGAAGCCAGATACGCAGTATTTT. Its protein product is CASLGASKPDTQYF. V is TRBV19 and J is TRBJ2-3, with TRBD1 as a possible D gene (6 bases). Germline CDR1 LNHDA, CDR2 SQIVND (reference sequence). The CDR3 sequence is 14 residues long. V was shortened by 8 bases and J by 4 bases, with 16 bases between the two germline ends.

The chain uses TRBV2 and TRBJ2-3, with D tentatively TRBD1 (6 bases). CDR3 length: 15 residues. V lost 2 bases, J lost 0 bases, and 9 bases lay in between. CDR1 is SNHLY, CDR2 FYNNEI, per germline. The CDR3 sequence: CASSEFGQSTDTQYF. The CDR3 region has the DNA TGTGCCAGCAGTGAATTCGGACAGAGCACAGATACGCAGTATTTT.

The J gene is TRBJ2-3, the V gene TRBV7-3; TRBD2 matches 11 bases. CDR1 SGHTA and CDR2 FQGTGA come from the germline V gene. The CDR3 totals 15 residues. After removal of 5 bases from V and 3 bases from J, the junction contained 4 bases not matched to a gene. The CDR3 nucleotides read TGTGCCAGCAGCCGTAGCGGGGGGGAAACAGATACGCAGTATTTT. Amino acid sequence: CASSRSGGETDTQYF.

The V gene is TRBV5-6, the J gene TRBJ2-5; 8 nucleotides align to TRBD1. The DNA end is more similar to TRBJ2-7, so the J call may be wrong. The length of the CDR3 is 16 residues. Per the germline V gene, CDR1 is SGHDT and CDR2 is YYEEEE. This CDR3 is CASSLTGTGESYEQYF. CDR3 DNA: TGTGCCAGCAGCTTGACAGGGACAGGCGAATCCTACGAGCAGTACTTC.